This passage covers 14 T cell receptor beta chains from one sample sequenced in a study of T cell responses to AZD1222 COVID-19 vaccine. TCRdb keeps only in-frame clones here, not all; method: immunoSEQ multiplex PCR. The repertoire includes more than 70,000 clones, roughly 89% of them detected once, and approximately 5.2% sits in the top ten. The sequencing used peripheral blood, collected 28 days after the second AZD1222 dose. These receptors originate from an adult who received the AZD1222 COVID-19 vaccine.

The genes are TRBV15 and TRBJ1-5; no reliable D call. CDR3 size: 12 residues. The V and J ends lost 0 bases and 7 bases respectively, with 4 bases between them. Germline V gene lookup returns CDR1 LNHNV and CDR2 YYDKDF (reference sequence). CDR3 nucleotides: TGTGCCACCAGCAGAGATTCGCAGCCCCAGCATTTT. It is translated as CATSRDSQPQHF.

This chain joins TRBV7-2 and TRBJ1-5; D is possibly TRBD1 (5 bases). V dropped 3 bases and J dropped 2 bases, with 11 bases sitting between them. Germline-derived CDR1 and CDR2 are SGHTA and FQGNSA. The CDR3 totals 15 residues. CDR3 in amino acids: CASSFDGGRNQPQHF. The CDR3 coding sequence is TGTGCCAGCAGCTTCGATGGGGGACGCAATCAGCCCCAGCATTTT.

The V call is TRBV6-5, the J call TRBJ2-3; 7 bases map to TRBD1. With V trimmed by 0 bases and J by 6 bases, 9 bases remained unmatched. This CDR3 comprises 16 residues. Germline lookup yields CDR1 MNHEY and CDR2 SVGAGI. In DNA form, the CDR3 reads TGTGCCAGCAGTTACTCGCGCAGGGGGTTCGGTGATACGCAGTATTTT. Its protein is CASSYSRRGFGDTQYF.

V usage is TRBV5-4 and J usage is TRBJ2-3, with TRBD2 identical over 12 bases. The CDR3 consists of 16 residues. The ends lost 1 base at V and 4 bases at J; junction bases unmatched: 4. Per the germline V gene, CDR1 is SGHNT and CDR2 is YYREEE (reference sequence). DNA of the CDR3: TGTGCCAGCAGCTTGCAACTAGCGGGGGGTCCAGATACGCAGTATTTT. Protein sequence: CASSLQLAGGPDTQYF.

V usage is TRBV6-5 and J usage is TRBJ1-3, with D possibly TRBD1 on 6 matching bases. Germline CDR1 MNHEY, CDR2 SVGAGI. The CDR3 is 14 residues long. V lost 6 bases to trimming and J lost 4 bases, with 13 bases between them. CDR3 sequence reads: CASRPGVPGNTIYF. The CDR3 bases are TGTGCCAGCAGGCCAGGGGTCCCGGGAAACACCATATATTTT.

The chain is built from TRBV3-1 (or the pseudogene TRBV3-2) and TRBJ2-5, with TRBD2 identical over 8 bases. The V segment lost 5 bases and the J segment 5 bases; nucleotides outside the gene matches: 10. Germline V CDR1 and CDR2: LGHDT, YNNKEL (reference sequence). The CDR3 extends over 15 amino acids. CDR3 nucleotides: TGTGCCAGCAGCTCCCGCGGGAGGCTGCGGGAGACCCAGTACTTC. Its translation is CASSSRGRLRETQYF.

CDR3 in DNA: TGTGCCAGCAGCCCCCGGGCCCAGATCGAAGCTTTCTTT. Translating gives CASSPRAQIEAFF. The gene calls are TRBV7-9 and TRBJ1-1; D is uncertain. Germline CDR1 reads SEHNR; CDR2 reads FQNEAQ (reference sequence). This CDR3 contains 13 residues. V was trimmed by 5 bases and J by 8 bases, leaving 15 bases between them.

The V gene is TRBV21-1, the J gene TRBJ1-5. TRBV21-1 has pseudogene status. The CDR3 contains 16 residues. CDR3 in DNA: TGTGCCAGCAGCACTGACCGGCCCCACAAGGATCAGCCCCAGCATTTT. It yields the protein CASSTDRPHKDQPQHF.

The chain combines TRBV3-1 (or the pseudogene TRBV3-2) with TRBJ1-2; TRBD1 agrees at 10 bases. The trim removed 0 bases at V and 7 bases at J, leaving 11 bases unmatched. Per germline, CDR1 LGHDT and CDR2 YNNKEL (reference sequence). CDR3 length equals 17 residues. In nucleotides, the CDR3 is TGTGCCAGCAGCCAAGACGGAGCCTTCGACAGGGGGCCTGGCTACACCTTC. Residues: CASSQDGAFDRGPGYTF.

The chain uses TRBV24-1 and TRBJ1-5; D might be TRBD1 (6 bases). From germline, CDR1 is KGHDR and CDR2 SFDVKD. The CDR3 runs to 18 residues. Trimming shortened V by 0 bases and J by 4 bases, and 18 bases separated the two germline ends. CDR3 region: CATSDLPRGDTRNQPQHF. Written as DNA, the CDR3 is TGTGCCACCAGTGATTTGCCGCGGGGGGACACAAGGAATCAGCCCCAGCATTTT.

This clone was recorded a few times. The chain carries TRBV4-2 and TRBJ1-2; D gene ambiguous. The CDR3 is 14 residues long. CDR1 is LGHNA and CDR2 is YNFKEQ in the germline V gene. Trimming took off 0 bases at V and 2 bases at J, with 7 bases between the two ends. The CDR3 sequence is CASSQERRNYGYTF. The CDR3 DNA reads TGTGCCAGCAGCCAAGAGAGGAGAAACTATGGCTACACCTTC.

The V and J genes are TRBV6-6 and TRBJ1-5; 12 bases fit TRBD1. The CDR3 runs to 15 residues. V was clipped by 6 bases and J by 6 bases; unmatched bases: 6. CDR1 is MNHNY and CDR2 is SVGAGI in the germline V gene (reference sequence). CDR3 bases: TGTGCCAGCAGACCCCGGGACAGGGGGCCTCAGCCCCAGCATTTT. It encodes CASRPRDRGPQPQHF.

This chain uses TRBV30 with TRBJ1-5; D may be TRBD1 (6 bases). V dropped 0 bases and J dropped 4 bases, with 10 bases sitting between them. The CDR3 runs 14 residues. The germline gives CDR1 GTSNPN, CDR2 SVGIG (reference sequence). CDR3 DNA sequence: TGTGCCTGGAGTGTCGGGCAGGGGAATCAGCCCCAGCATTTT. As protein: CAWSVGQGNQPQHF.

The gene calls are TRBV28 and TRBJ2-4; D gene unclear. Per germline, CDR1 MDHEN and CDR2 SYDVKM. This CDR3 contains 14 residues. V gave up 0 bases and J gave up 6 bases, with 9 bases separating them. CDR3 sequence: CASSLWSGSNIQYF. The CDR3 DNA follows: TGTGCCAGCAGTTTATGGTCGGGTTCAAACATTCAGTACTTC.